These 5 T cell receptor delta chains share one sample of origin, sequenced in a study of gammadelta T cells in human blood. TCRdb used CATT to re-call clones from the RT-PCR reads. The sample yields roughly 240 delta-chain clones, less than 30% seen once. The sequencing sample was made of non-Vgamma9Vdelta2 gamma-delta T cells from adult blood. The source of these receptors is a human donor.

This clone occurred a few times. This likely traces to a read error, being one base from a far larger clone. The sample contains more than one DNA sequence encoding this CDR3. The chain carries TRDV1 and TRDJ1; TRDD3 matches 7 bases. This CDR3 contains 21 residues. Germline CDR1 reads TSWWSYY; CDR2 reads QGS. The V and J ends lost 2 bases and 0 bases, in that order; junction bases with no gene match: 21. CDR3 amino acids: CALGESPYDPLWGDDTDKLIF. In DNA form, the CDR3 reads TGTGCTCTTGGGGAATCTCCCTACGACCCCTTATGGGGGGATGACACCGATAAACTCATCTTT.

The chain couples TRAV38-2/DV8 to TRDJ1, with 12 nucleotides matching TRDD3. CDR1 is TSESDYY, CDR2 QEAYKQQN, per germline. With 10 bases clipped from V and 0 bases from J, the junction kept 10 bases outside the gene matches. The CDR3 covers 16 residues. The CDR3 coding sequence is TGTGCTGTGGGGTACTGGGGGATACAGTACACCGATAAACTCATCTTT. It is translated as CAVGYWGIQYTDKLIF.

A remark on this clone: A much larger clone differs by one base, so this may be a read error. The same CDR3 also results from other DNA sequences found in this sample. The V call is TRDV1, the J call TRDJ1, with TRDD3 identical over 10 bases. This CDR3 region has 24 residues. Per germline, CDR1 TSWWSYY and CDR2 QGS. V trimming: 1 base; J trimming: 7 bases; junction bases outside the gene matches: 33. The CDR3: CALGEQILAYRFKGGYDLPGKLIF. As DNA, the CDR3 is TGTGCTCTTGGGGAACAAATCCTCGCCTACCGCTTTAAAGGGGGATACGACCTACCTGGTAAACTCATCTTT.

This clone was observed once. A far larger clone is off by one base, so a read error is likely. The V and J genes are TRDV1 and TRDJ1, with TRDD3 matching over 8 bases. Trimming at V came to 1 base and at J to 0 bases, leaving 25 bases not matched to a gene. The CDR3 sequence is 23 residues long. Germline V gene data show CDR1 as TSWWSYY and CDR2 as QGS. Here the CDR3 reads CALGEPPSYWGPDSYVHTDKLIF. As DNA, the CDR3 is TGTGCTCTTGGGGAACCTCCCTCCTACTGGGGGCCAGATAGTTACGTCCACACCGATAAACTCATCTTT.

Turning to this clone: A far larger clone is only one base removed, so a read error is likely. The same CDR3 also results from other DNA sequences found in this sample. V gene TRDV3 combines with J gene TRDJ1, with 12 bases aligning to TRDD3. CDR1 is TVYSNPD and CDR2 is GDNSRS in the germline V gene (reference sequence). V shed 3 bases, J shed 5 bases, and the junction held 28 bases outside the gene matches. The CDR3 totals 21 residues. Written as DNA, the CDR3 is TGTGCCTTGGGGGCTACTAGTTCTACTGGGGGATACCCTCCATTCACAGATAAACTCATCTTT. Translated: CALGATSSTGGYPPFTDKLIF.